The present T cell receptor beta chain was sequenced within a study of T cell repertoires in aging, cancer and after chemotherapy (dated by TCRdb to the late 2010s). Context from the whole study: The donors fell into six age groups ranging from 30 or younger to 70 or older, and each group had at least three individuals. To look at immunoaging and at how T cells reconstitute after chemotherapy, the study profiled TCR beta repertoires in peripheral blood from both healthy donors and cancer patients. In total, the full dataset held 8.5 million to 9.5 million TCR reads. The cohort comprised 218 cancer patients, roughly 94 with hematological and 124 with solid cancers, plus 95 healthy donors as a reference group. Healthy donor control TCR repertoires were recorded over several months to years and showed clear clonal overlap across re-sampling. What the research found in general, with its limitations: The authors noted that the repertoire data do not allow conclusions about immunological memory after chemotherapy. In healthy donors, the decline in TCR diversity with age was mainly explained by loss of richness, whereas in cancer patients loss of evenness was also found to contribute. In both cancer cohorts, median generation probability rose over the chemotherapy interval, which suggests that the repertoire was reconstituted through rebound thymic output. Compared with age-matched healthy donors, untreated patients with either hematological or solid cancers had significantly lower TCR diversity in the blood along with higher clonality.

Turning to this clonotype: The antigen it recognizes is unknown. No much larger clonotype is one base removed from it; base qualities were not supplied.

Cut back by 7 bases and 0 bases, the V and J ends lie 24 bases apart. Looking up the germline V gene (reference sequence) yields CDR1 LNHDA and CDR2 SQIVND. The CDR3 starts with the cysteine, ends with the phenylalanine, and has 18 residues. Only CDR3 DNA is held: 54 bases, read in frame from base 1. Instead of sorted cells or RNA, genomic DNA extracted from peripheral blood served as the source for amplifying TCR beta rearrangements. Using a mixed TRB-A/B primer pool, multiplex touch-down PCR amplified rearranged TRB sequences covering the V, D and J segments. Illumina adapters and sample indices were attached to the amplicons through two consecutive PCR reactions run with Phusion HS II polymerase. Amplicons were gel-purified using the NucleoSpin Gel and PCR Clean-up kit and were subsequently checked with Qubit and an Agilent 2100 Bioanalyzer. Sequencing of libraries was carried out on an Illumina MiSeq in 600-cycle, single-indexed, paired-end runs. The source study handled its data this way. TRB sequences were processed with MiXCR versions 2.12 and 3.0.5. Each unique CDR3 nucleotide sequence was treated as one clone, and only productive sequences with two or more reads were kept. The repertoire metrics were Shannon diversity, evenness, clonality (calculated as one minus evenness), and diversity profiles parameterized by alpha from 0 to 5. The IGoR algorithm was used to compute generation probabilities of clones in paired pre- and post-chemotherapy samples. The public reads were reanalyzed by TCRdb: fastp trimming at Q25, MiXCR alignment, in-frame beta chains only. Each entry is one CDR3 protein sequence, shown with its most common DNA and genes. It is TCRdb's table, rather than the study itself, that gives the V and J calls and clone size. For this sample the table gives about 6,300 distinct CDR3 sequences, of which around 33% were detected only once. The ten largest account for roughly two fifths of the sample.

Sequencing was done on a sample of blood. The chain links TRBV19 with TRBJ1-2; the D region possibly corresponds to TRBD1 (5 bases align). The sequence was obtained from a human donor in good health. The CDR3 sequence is CASTGPGTHTPANYGYTF. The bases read TGTGCCAGTACCGGCCCCGGGACCCATACTCCGGCTAACTATGGCTACACCTTC.